The subject of this entry is one TCR beta chain. Its antigen remains unidentified. With UMI labels, 5' RACE was used to prepare the TRB cDNA libraries. TCRdb processed the 5' RACE reads again and assigns one entry to each CDR3 protein, with no DNA. The sample totals roughly 130,000 distinct CDR3 sequences. This record comes from a study of CXCR3-negative and CXCR3-positive naive CD8 T cells. Points from the study as a whole: Similarly elevated diversity marked both naive subsets, with memory CD8+ cells showing far lower diversity. The TRB CDR3s that CXCR3-positive naive cells carried were more hydrophobic than those of CXCR3-negative naive cells.

This CDR3 spans 15 amino acids. Germline V lookup: CDR1 MGHRA, CDR2 YSYEKL. This receptor was identified in a human donor in good health. Some clones in this sample may be carry-over from other donors' samples. The chain is built from TRBV4-1 and TRBJ2-7; TCRdb calls TRBD2, which cannot be checked without DNA. The source material was naive CXCR3+ CD8+ T cells from blood. The subset here: CD45RO-CCR7+CD27+CD95- naive CD8+ T cells expressing CXCR3 (TNR3+). The CDR3 sequence: CASSHLAGSLYEQYF.